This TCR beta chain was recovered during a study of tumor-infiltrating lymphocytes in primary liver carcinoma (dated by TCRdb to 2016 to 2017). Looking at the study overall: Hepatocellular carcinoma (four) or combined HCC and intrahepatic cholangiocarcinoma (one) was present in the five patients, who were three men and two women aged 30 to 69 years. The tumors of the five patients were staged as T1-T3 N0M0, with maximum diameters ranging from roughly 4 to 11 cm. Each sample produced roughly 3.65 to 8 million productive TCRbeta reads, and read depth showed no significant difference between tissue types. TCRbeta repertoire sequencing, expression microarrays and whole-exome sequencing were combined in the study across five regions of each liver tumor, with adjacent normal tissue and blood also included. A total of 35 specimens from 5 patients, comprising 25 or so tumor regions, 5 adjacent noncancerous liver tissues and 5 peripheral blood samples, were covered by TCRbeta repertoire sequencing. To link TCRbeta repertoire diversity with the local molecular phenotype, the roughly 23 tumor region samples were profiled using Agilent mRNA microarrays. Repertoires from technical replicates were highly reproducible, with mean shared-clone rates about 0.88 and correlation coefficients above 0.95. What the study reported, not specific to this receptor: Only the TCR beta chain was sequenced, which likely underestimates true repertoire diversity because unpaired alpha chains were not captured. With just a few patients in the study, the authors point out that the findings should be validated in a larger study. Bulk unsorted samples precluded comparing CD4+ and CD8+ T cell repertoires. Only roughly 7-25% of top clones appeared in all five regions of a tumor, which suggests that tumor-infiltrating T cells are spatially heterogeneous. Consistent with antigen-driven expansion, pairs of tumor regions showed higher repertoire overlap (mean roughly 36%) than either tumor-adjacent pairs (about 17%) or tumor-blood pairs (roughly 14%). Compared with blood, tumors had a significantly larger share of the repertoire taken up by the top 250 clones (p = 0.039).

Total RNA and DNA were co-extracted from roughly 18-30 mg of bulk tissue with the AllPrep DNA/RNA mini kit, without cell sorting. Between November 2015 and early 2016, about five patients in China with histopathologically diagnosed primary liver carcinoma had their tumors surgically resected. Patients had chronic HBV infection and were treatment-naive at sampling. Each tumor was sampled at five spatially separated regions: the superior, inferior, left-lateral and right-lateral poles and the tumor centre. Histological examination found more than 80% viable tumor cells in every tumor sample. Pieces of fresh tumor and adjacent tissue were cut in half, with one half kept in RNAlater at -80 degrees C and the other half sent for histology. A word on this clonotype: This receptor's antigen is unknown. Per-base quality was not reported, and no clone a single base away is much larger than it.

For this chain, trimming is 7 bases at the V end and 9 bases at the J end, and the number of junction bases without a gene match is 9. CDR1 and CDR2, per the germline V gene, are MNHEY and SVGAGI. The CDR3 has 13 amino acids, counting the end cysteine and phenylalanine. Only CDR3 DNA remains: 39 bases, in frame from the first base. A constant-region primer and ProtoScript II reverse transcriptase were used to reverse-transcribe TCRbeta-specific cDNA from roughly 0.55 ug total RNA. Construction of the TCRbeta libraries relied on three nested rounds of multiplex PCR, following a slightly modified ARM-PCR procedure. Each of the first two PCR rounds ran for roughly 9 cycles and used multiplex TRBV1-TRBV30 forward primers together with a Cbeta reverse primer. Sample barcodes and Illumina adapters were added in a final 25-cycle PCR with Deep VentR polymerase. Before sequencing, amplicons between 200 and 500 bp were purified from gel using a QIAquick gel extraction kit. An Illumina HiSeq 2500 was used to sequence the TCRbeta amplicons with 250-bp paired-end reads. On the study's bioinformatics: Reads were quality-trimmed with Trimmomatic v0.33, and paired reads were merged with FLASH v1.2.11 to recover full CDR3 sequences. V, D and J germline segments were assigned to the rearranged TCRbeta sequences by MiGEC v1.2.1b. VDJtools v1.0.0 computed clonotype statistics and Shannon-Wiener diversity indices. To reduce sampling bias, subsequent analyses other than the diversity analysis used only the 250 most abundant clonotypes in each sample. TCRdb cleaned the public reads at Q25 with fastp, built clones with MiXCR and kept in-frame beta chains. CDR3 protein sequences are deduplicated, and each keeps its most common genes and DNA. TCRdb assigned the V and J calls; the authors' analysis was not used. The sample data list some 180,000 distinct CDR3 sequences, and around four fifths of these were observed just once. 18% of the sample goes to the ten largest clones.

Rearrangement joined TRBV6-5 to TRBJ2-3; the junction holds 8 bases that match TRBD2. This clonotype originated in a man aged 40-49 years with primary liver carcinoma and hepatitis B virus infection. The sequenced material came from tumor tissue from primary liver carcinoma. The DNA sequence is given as TGTGCCAGCACCGATGGGACTAGAACCACGCAGTATTTT. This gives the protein CASTDGTRTTQYF.